Below, 26 T cell receptor beta chains from the same sample are listed, as sequenced in a study of cytomegalovirus exposure and HLA in healthy donors. The method was immunoSEQ multiplex PCR; TCRdb's version includes in-frame clones alone and lacks a portion of them. This sample has some 170,000 clones, with roughly 89% found just once. Source material: PBMCs. These receptors all stem from a man aged 18 to 29 in good health and CMV-seropositive.

The chain carries TRBV28 and TRBJ1-2; D is ambiguous. Trimming took 2 bases from V and 6 from J, leaving 10 bases between them. Per germline, CDR1 MDHEN and CDR2 SYDVKM. This CDR3 comprises 13 residues. The CDR3 bases are TGTGCCAGCAGTTTAATCCCCGACAATGGCTACACCTTC. It yields the protein CASSLIPDNGYTF.

The chain combines TRBV18 with TRBJ2-3; 11 positions agree with TRBD2. This CDR3 contains 16 residues. Per germline, CDR1 KGHSH and CDR2 LQKENI. V shed 0 bases and J 4 bases; nucleotides not matched to a gene: 3. The CDR3 loop reads CASSPPSGREADTQYF. In nucleotides, the CDR3 is TGTGCCAGCTCACCACCTAGCGGGAGGGAGGCAGATACGCAGTATTTT. The full variable domain, its missing parts supplied by reference TRBV18 and TRBJ2-3, is NAGVMQNPRHLVRRRGQEARLRCSPMKGHSHVYWYRQLPEEGLKFMVYLQKENIIDESGMPKERFSAEFPKEGPSILRIQQVVRGDSAAYFCASSPPSGREADTQYFGPGTRLTVL.

The V call is TRBV11-2, the J call TRBJ2-1, with a tentative D call TRBD1 (6 bases). The CDR3 loop spans 13 amino acids. Trimming removed 5 bases at V and 8 bases at J, with 13 bases between. The germline V gene encodes CDR1 SGHAT and CDR2 FQNNGV. The DNA for the CDR3 is TGTGCCAGCAGCGAGAAGGGGGTTTATGAGCAGTTCTTC. It yields the protein CASSEKGVYEQFF.

This clone was seen more than once but under ten times. V is TRBV16 and J is TRBJ2-1; the D is unclear. Germline values: CDR1 KGHSY, CDR2 FQNENV. The germline V and J ends were trimmed by 7 bases and 5 bases, with 6 bases remaining between them. The length of the CDR3 is 11 residues. CDR3: CASTSDNEQFF. The CDR3 nucleotides are TGTGCCAGCACCTCGGACAATGAGCAGTTCTTC.

The count of this clone is one. The chain has TRBV7-9 and TRBJ1-5; 9 positions match TRBD1. CDR1 is SEHNR and CDR2 is FQNEAQ in the germline V gene (reference sequence). Trimming took 5 bases from V and 3 from J; bases not matched to a gene: 8. The CDR3 spans 16 residues. In DNA, the CDR3 is TGTGCCAGCAGCCCGGGACAGGGAGACTACAATCAGCCCCAGCATTTT. Translating gives CASSPGQGDYNQPQHF.

CDR3 DNA: TGCAGCGCTCCCCCACCGGGAGGGTCAGATACGCAGTATTTT. Protein product: CSAPPPGGSDTQYF. The rearrangement joins TRBV29-1 to TRBJ2-3, with 8 positions matching TRBD2. The CDR3 extends over 14 amino acids. Germline assignment: CDR1 SQVTM and CDR2 ANQGSEA. V shed 7 bases, J shed 4 bases, and the junction held 10 bases outside the gene matches.

This chain links TRBV27 with TRBJ2-3, with TRBD2 matching 7 bases. The CDR3 consists of 15 residues. V was clipped by 7 bases and J by 3 bases; unmatched bases: 10. CDR1 and CDR2 from the germline V gene are MNHEY and SMNVEV (reference sequence). The CDR3 is CASKDGGSGTDTQYF. The CDR3 region has the DNA TGTGCCAGCAAGGATGGCGGGAGTGGTACAGATACGCAGTATTTT.

The chain is built from TRBV9 and TRBJ2-7; D might be TRBD1 (6 bases). The CDR3 length is 15 residues. The V end was cut by 2 bases, the J end by 2 bases, with 14 bases between. CDR1 and CDR2 (germline): SGDLS, YYNGEE. The CDR3 DNA sequence: TGTGCCAGCAGCGTGAACACAGGGTTTCCCTACGAGCAGTACTTC. Residues: CASSVNTGFPYEQYF.

This rearrangement joins TRBV7-8 to TRBJ2-1; D not resolved. Trimming stripped 5 bases from V and 5 bases from J, with 10 bases between. Germline CDR1 and CDR2: SGHVS and FQNEAQ. The CDR3 runs to 13 residues. The CDR3 reads CASSPDRDNEQFF. Here the CDR3 DNA reads TGTGCCAGCAGCCCTGACCGGGACAATGAGCAGTTCTTC.

This clone was observed at least ten times. The same CDR3 is also encoded by other DNA sequences in this sample. V and J are TRBV5-1 and TRBJ1-2, with 9 bases fitting TRBD1. With V trimmed by 4 bases and J by 3 bases, 7 bases remained unmatched. From germline, CDR1 is SGHRS and CDR2 YFSETQ. The CDR3 length is 15 residues. The CDR3 spells CASSPGQGMDYGYTF. CDR3 in DNA: TGCGCCAGCAGCCCCGGACAGGGGATGGACTATGGCTACACCTTC.

The rearrangement uses TRBV4-1 and TRBJ2-1; D remains unclear. Germline loops: CDR1 MGHRA, CDR2 YSYEKL. V dropped 3 bases and J dropped 7 bases, with 10 bases sitting between them. This CDR3 region has 13 residues. The CDR3 is CASSHHQMNEQFF. CDR3 DNA: TGCGCCAGCAGCCACCACCAGATGAATGAGCAGTTCTTC.

The rearrangement links TRBV5-8 to TRBJ1-2, with D possibly TRBD1 on 6 matching bases. The CDR3 extends over 13 amino acids. CDR1 is SGHTS, CDR2 YDEGEE, per germline. Deletions cut 6 bases from V and 6 bases from J, with 15 bases between. The DNA for the CDR3 is TGTGCCAGCAACCCCGGGACACCTGATGGCTACACCTTC. Translating gives CASNPGTPDGYTF.

J is TRBJ2-7 and V is TRBV11-2, with a weak D call TRBD2 (6 bases). The V gene lost 2 bases and the J gene lost 4 bases, with 21 bases spanning the gap. This CDR3 region has 17 residues. The germline V gene encodes CDR1 SGHAT and CDR2 FQNNGV. CDR3 DNA sequence: TGTGCCAGCAGCTTATTCTCTACGGGAGTACGTGTTTACGAGCAGTACTTC. It codes for CASSLFSTGVRVYEQYF.

J is TRBJ1-4 and V is TRBV19; D is possibly TRBD1 (5 bases). Trimming removed 7 bases from V and 10 bases from J, with 10 bases in between. CDR1 is LNHDA, CDR2 SQIVND, per germline (reference sequence). This CDR3 has 11 amino acids. For the CDR3, the DNA is TGTGCCAGTAAGAGCGGGGGAAAACTGTTTTTT. Its protein is CASKSGGKLFF. The variable domain in full, with the rest retrieved from reference TRBV19 and TRBJ1-4, is DGGITQSPKYLFRKEGQNVTLSCEQNLNHDAMYWYRQDPGQGLRLIYYSQIVNDFQKGDIAEGYSVSREKKESFPLTVTSAQKNPTAFYLCASKSGGKLFFGSGTQLSVL.

This sequence joins TRBV11-2 and TRBJ2-5; TRBD1 matches at 10 bases. Germline V gene sequence: CDR1 SGHAT, CDR2 FQNNGV. Trimming cost V 5 bases and J 4 bases; bases outside gene matches: 10. The CDR3 is 16 amino acids. CDR3 in amino acids: CASSHTGTGVRETQYF. CDR3 nucleotides: TGTGCCAGCAGCCACACCGGGACAGGGGTCCGAGAGACCCAGTACTTC. The full variable domain, its missing parts supplied by reference TRBV11-2 and TRBJ2-5, is EAGVAQSPRYKIIEKRQSVAFWCNPISGHATLYWYQQILGQGPKLLIQFQNNGVVDDSQLPKDRFSAERLKGVDSTLKIQPAKLEDSAVYLCASSHTGTGVRETQYFGPGTRLLVL.

This chain uses TRBV5-1 with TRBJ1-4; D is uncertain. Germline values: CDR1 SGHRS, CDR2 YFSETQ. V was trimmed by 5 bases and J by 4 bases, leaving 21 bases between them. CDR3 size: 17 residues. This CDR3 reads CASSPDTWKSRNEKLFF. CDR3 bases: TGCGCCAGCAGTCCCGACACCTGGAAAAGTCGTAATGAAAAACTGTTTTTT.

The rearrangement links TRBV18 to TRBJ1-1, with TRBD1 matching 9 bases. Trimming at V came to 3 bases and at J to 4 bases, leaving 3 bases not matched to a gene. This CDR3 has 14 amino acids. Germline V gene lookup returns CDR1 KGHSH and CDR2 LQKENI. CDR3 in amino acids: CASSPGTGTTEAFF. CDR3 DNA: TGTGCCAGCTCACCCGGGACAGGGACCACTGAAGCTTTCTTT.

This rearrangement joins TRBV11-2 to TRBJ2-5, with TRBD1 as a possible D gene (7 bases). This CDR3 region has 15 residues. Trimming stripped 5 bases from V and 5 bases from J, with 18 bases between. Germline loops: CDR1 SGHAT, CDR2 FQNNGV. This CDR3 reads CASSQMTGRTETQYF. CDR3 bases: TGTGCCAGCAGCCAAATGACAGGGAGGACGGAGACCCAGTACTTC.

This chain connects TRBV5-6 to TRBJ2-7, with unresolved D. CDR1 and CDR2 from the germline V gene are SGHDT and YYEEEE. The CDR3 contains 17 residues. The germline V and J ends were trimmed by 1 base and 0 bases, with 17 bases remaining between them. For the CDR3, the DNA is TGTGCCAGCAGCTTGTCGGTCACGGCAGGTAGCTCCTACGAGCAGTACTTC. This codes for CASSLSVTAGSSYEQYF.

This chain joins TRBV27 and TRBJ2-7, with 9 bases lining up with TRBD1. V dropped 5 bases and J dropped 2; count of bases not matched to a gene: 4. Germline CDR1 reads MNHEY; CDR2 reads SMNVEV (reference sequence). The CDR3 loop spans 14 amino acids. Here the CDR3 reads CASSPGQGPYEQYF. DNA for the CDR3: TGTGCCAGCAGTCCAGGACAGGGGCCCTACGAGCAGTACTTC.

This CDR3 reads CASSRTGYEQYF. The DNA of the CDR3 is TGCGCCAGCAGCCGTACAGGGTACGAGCAGTACTTC. The chain carries TRBV5-1 and TRBJ2-7; D may be TRBD1 (6 bases). Trimming stripped 4 bases from V and 4 bases from J, with 9 bases between. CDR1 and CDR2 from the germline V gene are SGHRS and YFSETQ. The CDR3 is 12 amino acids.

The genes are TRBV5-4 and TRBJ2-7; 14 bases are a match to TRBD2. The junction had 10 bases not matched to a gene; V was cut back by 6 bases and J by 5 bases. The germline V gene has CDR1 SGHNT and CDR2 YYREEE (reference sequence). This CDR3 has 16 amino acids. CDR3 sequence (DNA): TGTGCCAGCAAGCCCGGGACTAGCGGGAGTTTTAACGAGCAGTACTTC. This gives the protein CASKPGTSGSFNEQYF.

The chain employs TRBV4-2 and TRBJ2-2, with D hard to call. Germline V gives CDR1 LGHNA, CDR2 YNFKEQ. CDR3 length: 15 amino acids. V was cut by 0 bases and J by 5 bases, with 10 bases left in between. The CDR3 DNA is TGTGCCAGCAGCCAAGATCCGGGTTCTACCGGGGAGCTGTTTTTT. It yields the protein CASSQDPGSTGELFF.

This chain connects TRBV28 to TRBJ2-3; perhaps TRBD1 as D (5 bases). The CDR3 totals 14 residues. V was clipped by 4 bases and J by 1 base, with 9 bases between them. CDR1 and CDR2 (germline): MDHEN, SYDVKM. CDR3 nucleotide sequence: TGTGCCAGCAGTTCAGGGCAGGGCACAGATACGCAGTATTTT. It specifies CASSSGQGTDTQYF.

This sequence joins TRBV6-1 and TRBJ1-5; D call uncertain. V was cut by 3 bases and J by 3 bases, with 6 bases left in between. CDR1 is MNHNS, CDR2 SASEGT, per germline. The CDR3 sequence is 13 residues long. The CDR3 loop reads CASSDRYNQPQHF. The DNA of the CDR3 is TGTGCCAGCAGTGACAGATACAATCAGCCCCAGCATTTT.

The V call is TRBV7-2, the J call TRBJ2-7; TRBD2 matches at 12 bases. The V and J ends lost 8 bases and 3 bases, in that order; junction bases with no gene match: 11. CDR1 and CDR2 from the germline V gene are SGHTA and FQGNSA. This CDR3 contains 16 residues. In nucleotides, the CDR3 is TGTGCCAGCTCAGCCCTAGCGGGAGGGCGGATCTACGAGCAGTACTTC. It encodes CASSALAGGRIYEQYF.